Presented here are 8 T cell receptor beta chains from one specimen sequenced in a study of blood T cell repertoires in COVID-19. Assay: immunoSEQ multiplex PCR; the TCRdb copy retains only in-frame clones and omits some. The table has 220,000 or so clones, about 86% seen once; the top ten hold roughly 10%. Source material: peripheral blood. The receptor source for this set is a woman aged 45-65 years with COVID-19, enrolled during active disease.

V is TRBV7-2 and J is TRBJ2-1; D is perhaps TRBD2 (7 bases). Germline V lookup: CDR1 SGHTA, CDR2 FQGNSA. This CDR3 region has 16 residues. V lost 5 bases to trimming and J lost 4 bases, with 18 bases between them. This CDR3 is CASSLGRGGAYNEQFF. The CDR3 DNA reads TGTGCCAGCAGCCTTGGGAGGGGGGGAGCATACAATGAGCAGTTCTTC.

The CDR3 bases are TGCGCCAGCAGCCAAGTTCCGAGGCAAGGCTACACCTTC. This sequence encodes CASSQVPRQGYTF. The chain recombines TRBV4-1 with TRBJ1-2; no firm D call. The germline CDR1 and CDR2 sequences are MGHRA and YSYEKL. This CDR3 spans 13 amino acids. V was shortened by 1 base and J by 8 bases, with 11 bases between the two germline ends.

CDR3 residues: CASSLEDSTNTEAFF. The CDR3 nucleotides read TGCGCCAGCAGCTTGGAGGACAGCACTAACACTGAAGCTTTCTTT. This rearrangement joins TRBV5-1 to TRBJ1-1, with D perhaps matching TRBD1 (6 bases). Germline V gene lookup returns CDR1 SGHRS and CDR2 YFSETQ. The ends were cut back, 0 bases at V and 2 bases at J, with 11 bases in the middle. The CDR3 spans 15 residues. The full variable domain, with the rest looked up from reference TRBV5-1 and TRBJ1-1, is KAGVTQTPRYLIKTRGQQVTLSCSPISGHRSVSWYQQTPGQGLQFLFEYFSETQRNKGNFPGRFSGRQFSNSRSEMNVSTLELGDSALYLCASSLEDSTNTEAFFGQGTRLTVV.

The V call is TRBV20-1, the J call TRBJ2-3; 9 positions match TRBD2. V lost 3 bases to trimming and J lost 5 bases; unmatched junction nucleotides: 6. This CDR3 spans 14 amino acids. Germline V CDR1 and CDR2: DFQATT, SNEGSKA (reference sequence). The DNA for the CDR3 is TGCAGTGCTAGTGGTAGCGGGGGAAAAGATACGCAGTATTTT. Amino acids: CSASGSGGKDTQYF.

This chain joins TRBV5-1 and TRBJ1-2, with 8 positions matching TRBD1. The CDR3 is 15 amino acids. The V and J ends lost 2 bases and 0 bases, in that order; junction bases with no gene match: 3. Germline V lookup: CDR1 SGHRS, CDR2 YFSETQ. The CDR3 loop is CASSFRTGTNYGYTF. Here the CDR3 DNA reads TGCGCCAGCAGCTTTCGGACAGGGACTAACTATGGCTACACCTTC.

The chain combines TRBV6-5 with TRBJ1-2; D unresolved. The CDR3 is 13 residues long. Germline-derived CDR1 and CDR2 are MNHEY and SVGAGI. Trimming took off 10 bases at V and 4 bases at J, with 16 bases between the two ends. DNA for the CDR3: TGTGCCATCCTTGACACTTCCGGCTATGGCTACACCTTC. It codes for CAILDTSGYGYTF.

This clone occurred a few times. The V and J genes are TRBV27 and TRBJ1-1; D is ambiguous. CDR1 and CDR2 (germline): MNHEY, SMNVEV (reference sequence). CDR3 length: 14 residues. With 5 bases removed from V and 3 bases from J, the gap between germline ends came to 13 bases. CDR3 DNA: TGTGCCAGCAGTCACTCGATGGTAGACACTGAAGCTTTCTTT. It translates to CASSHSMVDTEAFF.

The genes are TRBV5-1 and TRBJ1-6, with 9 nucleotides matching TRBD1. Trimming removed 4 bases from V and 8 bases from J; junction bases left unmatched: 7. Looked up from germline, CDR1 is SGHRS and CDR2 is YFSETQ. This CDR3 has 15 residues. The CDR3 coding sequence is TGCGCCAGCAGCCACACACGGACAGGGGATTCACCCCTCCACTTT. It is translated as CASSHTRTGDSPLHF.